This T cell receptor beta chain was identified during a study of blood T cell repertoires in COVID-19. Study summary: The United States, Italy and Spain supplied acute and convalescent COVID-19 samples. The analysed material was cDNA or gDNA that came from T cells, B-cell-depleted T cells, or PBMCs.

CDR3 length: 13 amino acids. V was pared by 5 bases and J by 3 bases, with 11 bases between. Germline CDR1 is LNHDA and CDR2 is SQIVND (reference sequence). Repertoires were generated with immunoSEQ multiplex PCR, while TCRdb's copy carries only in-frame clones and drops some. The table records around 200,000 clones, approximately 80% of them present only once. The sequenced material came from peripheral blood. The source is a human donor in a cohort sampled during active COVID-19. The chain uses TRBV19 and TRBJ2-7, with TRBD2 as a possible D gene (6 bases). The CDR3 nucleotides read TGTGCCAGTAGTCCCCGGACTAACTACGAGCAGTACTTC. Its protein is CASSPRTNYEQYF.